A single T cell receptor beta chain is shown here with its context. RNA, at roughly 0.5 to 1 ug, was reverse transcribed with random hexamers. The authors amplified TCR beta CDR3 across 54 Vbeta and 13 Jbeta using immunoSEQ multiplex PCR. From the immunoSEQ multiplex PCR reads, TCRdb called clonotypes with MiXCR, one entry per CDR3 protein. Seen here are 160,000 or so distinct CDR3 sequences, 94% observed once, and the top ten hold 0.1% to 0.13%. This specimen belongs to a study of CD8 T cells in Susac syndrome. Study details: The Susac syndrome patients that were sequenced included about six with active disease and 8 or 9 in remission.

The V and J ends lost 5 bases and 4 bases respectively, with 9 bases between them. Germline values: CDR1 SQVTM, CDR2 ANQGSEA. The CDR3 has 12 residues. Negative isolation was applied to CD8+ and CD4+ T cells, and FACS enrichment was applied to TEMRA cells. The sequencing sample was made of CD4+ T cells from PBMCs. The chain joins TRBV29-1 to TRBJ1-3; no clear D gene. The clonotype originates from a human donor with Susac syndrome. CDR3 amino acids: CSVQLLGNTIYF. The CDR3 DNA reads as TGCAGCGTTCAATTACTGGGAAACACCATATATTTT.